Listed here is a single T cell receptor beta chain. The data were taken from a study of CD8 T cells in ankylosing spondylitis. V shed 6 bases and J 8 bases; nucleotides not matched to a gene: 11. The length of the CDR3 is 15 residues. CDR1 is DFQATT, CDR2 SNEGSKA, per germline (reference sequence). TCRdb re-called the 5' RACE reads with MiXCR, one entry per CDR3 protein. The repertoire holds about 200,000 distinct CDR3 sequences, with around 25% as singletons. What was sequenced was blood, either unsorted or a sorted T cell fraction (not recorded which). The chain has TRBV20-1 and TRBJ2-1, with TRBD1 identical over 12 bases. The source of this sequence is a male donor with ankylosing spondylitis or in good health (not recorded which). This CDR3 is CSAPSGTGGFDEQFF. In nucleotides, the CDR3 is TGCAGTGCACCATCCGGGACAGGGGGCTTCGATGAGCAGTTCTTC.